Following are 29 T cell receptor beta chains from one sample sequenced in a study of cytomegalovirus exposure and HLA in healthy donors. PCR involved 60 Vbeta and 13 Jbeta primers. Data came from immunoSEQ multiplex PCR; TCRdb stores just in-frame clones and leaves some out. In the table there are 160,000 or so clones, 84% of which are singletons. The source material was PBMCs. The source of these receptors is a man in his thirties or forties in good health and CMV-seronegative.

The V gene is TRBV4-2, the J gene TRBJ1-5, with unresolved D. V was clipped by 4 bases and J by 0 bases, with 10 bases between them. The CDR3 spans 15 residues. Germline loops: CDR1 LGHNA, CDR2 YNFKEQ. The CDR3 sequence: CASSLEGGSNQPQHF. CDR3 bases: TGTGCCAGCAGCCTGGAGGGTGGTAGCAATCAGCCCCAGCATTTT.

This chain joins TRBV4-1 and TRBJ2-7; D might be TRBD1 (6 bases). This CDR3 spans 15 amino acids. The germline CDR1 and CDR2 sequences are MGHRA and YSYEKL. Trimming cost V 6 bases and J 3 bases, with 18 bases left between them. The CDR3 here is CASSPRTASNYEQYF. DNA of the CDR3: TGCGCCAGCAGTCCAAGGACAGCGTCCAACTACGAGCAGTACTTC.

The rearrangement joins TRBV15 to TRBJ2-2; 11 nucleotides align to TRBD2. J gave up 5 bases and V 1 base, and 0 bases lay outside the gene matches. The CDR3 contains 15 residues. Looked up from germline, CDR1 is LNHNV and CDR2 is YYDKDF (reference sequence). Written as DNA, the CDR3 is TGTGCCACCAGCAGAGGACTAGCGGGGACCGGGGAGCTGTTTTTT. As protein: CATSRGLAGTGELFF.

This clone has only one observation. The chain carries TRBV28 and TRBJ2-7, with D tentatively TRBD1 (5 bases). Deletions cut 2 bases from V and 3 bases from J, with 11 bases between. The germline V gene encodes CDR1 MDHEN and CDR2 SYDVKM. This CDR3 has 14 amino acids. The CDR3 bases are TGTGCCAGCAGTTTAGTAGGGGCCAGCTACGAGCAGTACTTC. Translated, it gives CASSLVGASYEQYF.

J is TRBJ2-7 and V is TRBV5-4; 8 bases fit TRBD1. The CDR3 loop spans 14 amino acids. Trimming cost V 5 bases and J 4 bases; bases outside gene matches: 8. Germline lookup yields CDR1 SGHNT and CDR2 YYREEE (reference sequence). The CDR3 here is CASSHGTGPYEQYF. CDR3 DNA sequence: TGTGCCAGCAGTCACGGGACAGGTCCTTACGAGCAGTACTTC.

The chain employs TRBV28 and TRBJ2-1; 9 bases match TRBD1. With 5 bases clipped from V and 5 bases from J, the junction kept 7 bases outside the gene matches. From germline, CDR1 is MDHEN and CDR2 SYDVKM. The CDR3 has 15 residues. CDR3 in amino acids: CASSETGQGNNEQFF. In DNA form, the CDR3 reads TGTGCCAGCAGTGAAACGGGACAGGGAAACAATGAGCAGTTCTTC. The full variable domain, rest sourced from reference TRBV28 and TRBJ2-1, is DVKVTQSSRYLVKRTGEKVFLECVQDMDHENMFWYRQDPGLGLRLIYFSYDVKMKEKGDIPEGYSVSREKKERFSLILESASTNQTSMYLCASSETGQGNNEQFFGPGTRLTVL.

CDR3 in DNA: TGCGCCAGCAGCCAAGTACTAGCGGGCTTCAATGAGCAGTTCTTC. This encodes CASSQVLAGFNEQFF. The chain recombines TRBV4-1 with TRBJ2-1, with 9 positions matching TRBD2. The J segment lost 6 bases and the V segment lost 1 base, leaving 4 bases of the junction unmatched. Germline V gene lookup returns CDR1 MGHRA and CDR2 YSYEKL. The CDR3 extends over 15 amino acids.

The chain carries TRBV15 and TRBJ2-1; 9 bases are a match to TRBD1. There are 17 residues in the CDR3. The germline V gene has CDR1 LNHNV and CDR2 YYDKDF (reference sequence). V was pared by 7 bases and J by 5 bases, with 15 bases of the junction left unmatched. The CDR3 region has the DNA TGTGCCACCACCCCCTTGGACAGGGGAGGTCTGGACAATGAGCAGTTCTTC. This codes for CATTPLDRGGLDNEQFF. The complete variable domain, with remaining parts taken from reference TRBV15 and TRBJ2-1, reads DAMVIQNPRYQVTQFGKPVTLSCSQTLNHNVMYWYQQKSSQAPKLLFHYYDKDFNNEADTPDNFQSRRPNTSFCFLDIRSPGLGDTAMYLCATTPLDRGGLDNEQFFGPGTRLTVL.

J is TRBJ1-1 and V is TRBV10-3; the D is unclear. Trimming took 8 bases from V and 1 from J, leaving 8 bases between them. CDR3 length: 12 residues. Per the germline V gene, CDR1 is ENHRY and CDR2 is SYGVKD. CDR3 in amino acids: CAIGRENTEAFF. CDR3 in DNA: TGTGCCATCGGGAGGGAGAACACTGAAGCTTTCTTT.

This chain connects TRBV5-4 to TRBJ2-2; 8 nucleotides align to TRBD2. Per the germline V gene, CDR1 is SGHNT and CDR2 is YYREEE (reference sequence). The CDR3 covers 19 residues. V was clipped by 1 base and J by 4 bases; unmatched bases: 15. In nucleotides, the CDR3 is TGTGCCAGCAGCTTGAGTGGGACTAGAGGGAGCCTCAGCACCGGGGAGCTGTTTTTT. Translated, it gives CASSLSGTRGSLSTGELFF. Based on the CDR3 plus reference TRBV5-4 and TRBJ2-2, the full variable domain is ETGVTQSPTHLIKTRGQQVTLRCSSQSGHNTVSWYQQALGQGPQFIFQYYREEENGRGNFPPRFSGLQFPNYSSELNVNALELDDSALYLCASSLSGTRGSLSTGELFFGEGSRLTVL.

The rearrangement joins TRBV7-9 to TRBJ1-2; tentatively, D is TRBD1 (6 bases). V gave up 2 bases and J gave up 0 bases, with 13 bases separating them. The CDR3 has 16 amino acids. CDR1 is SEHNR and CDR2 is FQNEAQ in the germline V gene (reference sequence). The CDR3 bases are TGTGCCAGCAGCTTACAGACAGGCCCAACTAACTATGGCTACACCTTC. It yields the protein CASSLQTGPTNYGYTF.

This clone has only a few counts. V is TRBV14 and J is TRBJ1-5; no definite D call. The CDR3 covers 13 residues. V lost 2 bases and J 2 bases, leaving 4 bases between the germline ends. Germline V gene sequence: CDR1 SGHDN, CDR2 FVKESK. The CDR3 nucleotides read TGTGCCAGCAGCCAACTAGGCAATCAGCCCCAGCATTTT. Translating it yields CASSQLGNQPQHF.

The V gene is TRBV5-1, the J gene TRBJ2-7; 10 nucleotides align to TRBD2. V was clipped by 0 bases and J by 4 bases; unmatched bases: 13. The CDR3 totals 18 residues. In germline, CDR1 is SGHRS, CDR2 YFSETQ. CDR3 DNA sequence: TGCGCCAGCAGCTTGGGAGTTAGCGGGGGGAACTATGATTACGAGCAGTACTTC. Amino acid sequence: CASSLGVSGGNYDYEQYF.

The rearrangement uses TRBV7-9 and TRBJ1-1; 7 positions agree with TRBD1. Germline CDR1 reads SEHNR; CDR2 reads FQNEAQ (reference sequence). This CDR3 spans 16 amino acids. V shed 3 bases and J 0 bases; nucleotides not matched to a gene: 7. The chain's CDR3 is CASSFTPGQMNTEAFF. CDR3 nucleotide sequence: TGTGCCAGCAGCTTTACTCCGGGACAGATGAACACTGAAGCTTTCTTT.

V gene TRBV4-2 combines with J gene TRBJ2-7; TRBD1 aligns across 7 bases. The junction had 2 bases not matched to a gene; V was cut back by 0 bases and J by 0 bases. CDR1 and CDR2 (germline): LGHNA, YNFKEQ. This CDR3 has 15 amino acids. In DNA, the CDR3 is TGTGCCAGCAGCCAAGAACGGGACAGCTCCTACGAGCAGTACTTC. Protein sequence: CASSQERDSSYEQYF.

V is TRBV11-2 and J is TRBJ1-2, with 8 positions matching TRBD1. The CDR3 contains 15 residues. Germline CDR1 is SGHAT and CDR2 is FQNNGV. V was clipped by 5 bases and J by 6 bases; unmatched bases: 11. The CDR3: CASSEYRGSNDGYTF. The CDR3 DNA is TGTGCCAGCAGCGAATACAGGGGGTCGAACGATGGCTACACCTTC.

The gene calls are TRBV6-5 and TRBJ2-7; D gene unclear. The CDR3 has 13 residues. Germline V gene data show CDR1 as MNHEY and CDR2 as SVGAGI. The ends were cut back, 5 bases at V and 2 bases at J, with 10 bases in the middle. The CDR3 is CASSPRPAYEQYF. CDR3 sequence (DNA): TGTGCCAGCAGTCCCCGCCCGGCCTACGAGCAGTACTTC.

The chain has TRBV5-8 and TRBJ2-7; 8 nucleotides agree with TRBD1. This CDR3 is built from 15 residues. Germline trimming cut 5 bases from V and 1 base from J; bases unmatched to any gene: 8. Germline V gene lookup returns CDR1 SGHTS and CDR2 YDEGEE. DNA for the CDR3: TGTGCCAGCAGACCGGGACAGGTCTATTCCTACGAGCAGTACTTC. It is translated as CASRPGQVYSYEQYF. The full variable domain, with the rest looked up from reference TRBV5-8 and TRBJ2-7, is EAGVTQSPTHLIKTRGQQATLRCSPISGHTSVYWYQQALGLGLQFLLWYDEGEERNRGNFPPRFSGRQFPNYSSELNVNALELEDSALYLCASRPGQVYSYEQYFGPGTRLTVT.

As DNA, the CDR3 is TGTGCCAGCAGCTTAGGGTTCCCCAGAGAGCAGTACTTC. Translating gives CASSLGFPREQYF. This chain links TRBV7-9 with TRBJ2-7; D gene ambiguous. V lost 1 base, J lost 7 bases, and 11 bases lay in between. CDR1 is SEHNR and CDR2 is FQNEAQ in the germline V gene (reference sequence). This CDR3 has 13 amino acids. Looking up the rest from reference TRBV7-9 and TRBJ2-7 gives the full variable domain: DTGVSQNPRHKITKRGQNVTFRCDPISEHNRLYWYRQTLGQGPEFLTYFQNEAQLEKSRLLSDRFSAERPKGSFSTLEIQRTEQGDSAMYLCASSLGFPREQYFGPGTRLTVT.

The chain employs TRBV15 and TRBJ1-5; 8 bases are shared with TRBD1. The length of the CDR3 is 16 residues. From germline, CDR1 is LNHNV and CDR2 YYDKDF (reference sequence). With 4 bases clipped from V and 6 bases from J, the junction kept 11 bases outside the gene matches. The CDR3 reads CATSTGPGQGGQPQHF. Here the CDR3 DNA reads TGTGCCACCAGCACCGGACCAGGACAGGGCGGTCAGCCCCAGCATTTT.

The chain recombines TRBV6-4 with TRBJ2-6, with TRBD2 matching 8 bases. The CDR3 covers 18 residues. V gave up 6 bases and J gave up 4 bases; unmatched junction bases: 14. Germline loops: CDR1 MRHNA, CDR2 SNTAGT. As DNA, the CDR3 is TGTGCCAGCAGGAGATTTCCGGGACTAGGTACCGGGGCCAACGTCCTGACTTTC. Encoded protein: CASRRFPGLGTGANVLTF.

The chain carries TRBV30 and TRBJ1-1, with 7 bases lining up with TRBD1. CDR1 is GTSNPN and CDR2 is SVGIG in the germline V gene (reference sequence). This CDR3 spans 14 amino acids. The J segment lost 4 bases and the V segment lost 5 bases, leaving 10 bases of the junction unmatched. In nucleotides, the CDR3 is TGTGCCTGGGAAGAGGGGGCTGGTGGCACTGAAGCTTTCTTT. Amino acid sequence: CAWEEGAGGTEAFF. Looking up the rest from reference TRBV30 and TRBJ1-1 gives the full variable domain: SQTIHQWPATLVQPVGSPLSLECTVEGTSNPNLYWYRQAAGRGLQLLFYSVGIGQISSEVPQNLSASRPQDRQFILSSKKLLLSDSGFYLCAWEEGAGGTEAFFGQGTRLTVV.

This clone appeared a single time. The rearrangement links TRBV13 to TRBJ2-7; 13 bases match TRBD2. Trimming at V came to 0 bases and at J to 1 base, leaving 3 bases not matched to a gene. The CDR3 loop spans 17 amino acids. CDR1 PRHDT and CDR2 FYEKMQ come from the germline V gene (reference sequence). This CDR3 reads CASSLGRLAGGSYEQYF. DNA for the CDR3: TGTGCCAGCAGCTTAGGCCGACTAGCGGGGGGATCCTACGAGCAGTACTTC.

This clone is a singleton in its sample. The chain combines TRBV7-9 with TRBJ2-1; TRBD2 aligns across 7 bases. Germline V gene data show CDR1 as SEHNR and CDR2 as FQNEAQ (reference sequence). CDR3 length: 15 residues. V gave up 4 bases and J gave up 10 bases; unmatched junction bases: 13. CDR3 amino acids: CASSWRVSGKNEQFF. The CDR3 DNA reads as TGTGCCAGCAGCTGGAGGGTGAGCGGGAAGAACGAGCAGTTCTTC.

J is TRBJ1-6 and V is TRBV6-1; TRBD1 agrees at 7 bases. The germline V gene encodes CDR1 MNHNS and CDR2 SASEGT. V gave up 5 bases and J gave up 8 bases; unmatched junction bases: 6. CDR3 length equals 14 residues. In DNA, the CDR3 is TGTGCCAGCAGTTTAGTTACAGGGGATTCACCCCTCCACTTT. Encoded protein: CASSLVTGDSPLHF.

This chain connects TRBV4-1 to TRBJ2-5; TRBD1 might be the D (6 bases). The J call may be in error: the DNA end matches TRBJ2-7 better. Germline lookup yields CDR1 MGHRA and CDR2 YSYEKL. CDR3 length: 16 residues. The CDR3: CASSQDGAGAAYEQYF. CDR3 DNA: TGCGCCAGCAGCCAAGATGGGGCAGGGGCCGCCTACGAGCAGTACTTC.

The chain carries TRBV5-4 and TRBJ2-5; TRBD2 matches 9 bases. The CDR3 is 17 residues long. V lost 4 bases and J lost 0; bases outside the gene matches: 10. The germline V gene has CDR1 SGHNT and CDR2 YYREEE (reference sequence). CDR3 in DNA: TGTGCCAGCAGCCCCGGGACTAGCCTTCTTGACCAAGAGACCCAGTACTTC. Protein product: CASSPGTSLLDQETQYF.

The J gene is TRBJ2-2, the V gene TRBV7-8; D possibly corresponds to TRBD2 (5 bases). Germline V lookup: CDR1 SGHVS, CDR2 FQNEAQ. The CDR3 consists of 17 residues. V lost 6 bases, J lost 3 bases, and 20 bases lay in between. The CDR3 DNA reads as TGTGCCAGCAGACTAGAGTGGGCTAGACAAGACACCGGGGAGCTGTTTTTT. Its protein is CASRLEWARQDTGELFF.

CDR3 DNA sequence: TGCGCCAGCAGCCAAGCGGGAGGTCATTACGAGCAGTACTTC. Translated: CASSQAGGHYEQYF. The rearrangement joins TRBV4-1 to TRBJ2-7; 7 bases match TRBD2. V lost 1 base to trimming and J lost 4 bases; unmatched junction nucleotides: 4. There are 14 residues in the CDR3. The germline V gene encodes CDR1 MGHRA and CDR2 YSYEKL.